This T cell receptor beta chain derives from a study of neurological immune-mediated disorders. Ten or more counts support this clonotype. 5'RACE generated cDNA with 10-nucleotide random UMIs. TCRdb itself ran the 5' RACE reads through MiXCR, one entry per CDR3 protein. Among tens of thousands of distinct CDR3 sequences listed, 6% to 7% were seen once. This TCR was sampled from a woman between 35 and 50 years old in good health. Material: CD4+ T cells from blood.

The CDR3 region is CASSFEQTGAPYEQYF. CDR3 coding DNA: TGTGCCAGCAGTTTTGAGCAGACAGGCGCTCCCTACGAGCAGTACTTC. The chain joins TRBV28 to TRBJ2-7; tentative D call: TRBD1 (6 bases). V was trimmed by 3 bases and J by 2 bases, leaving 17 bases between them. The CDR3 length is 16 residues. Germline CDR1 MDHEN, CDR2 SYDVKM. The full variable domain, completed using reference TRBV28 and TRBJ2-7, is DVKVTQSSRYLVKRTGEKVFLECVQDMDHENMFWYRQDPGLGLRLIYFSYDVKMKEKGDIPEGYSVSREKKERFSLILESASTNQTSMYLCASSFEQTGAPYEQYFGPGTRLTVT.